Listed here are 11 T cell receptor beta chains from one sample, sequenced in a study of STAT5B mutations in CD4+ large granular lymphocyte leukemia. The protocol was immunoSEQ multiplex PCR, while the TCRdb copy is restricted to in-frame clones and leaves out a portion. The data hold some 40,000 clones, with about four fifths observed a single time. Sample: CD4+ T cells from blood buffy coats. Receptors were obtained from a human donor in good health.

The chain combines TRBV29-1 with TRBJ2-5, with D tentatively TRBD2 (7 bases). The CDR3 contains 15 residues. The germline V gene encodes CDR1 SQVTM and CDR2 ANQGSEA. The germline V and J ends were trimmed by 1 base and 5 bases, with 17 bases remaining between them. This chain's CDR3 is CSVEVLEGRGETQYF. Here the CDR3 DNA reads TGCAGCGTTGAAGTGCTGGAGGGGAGGGGGGAGACCCAGTACTTC.

This chain joins TRBV29-1 and TRBJ1-1, with D tentatively TRBD1 (5 bases). The CDR3 has 13 amino acids. In germline, CDR1 is SQVTM, CDR2 ANQGSEA. V lost 3 bases and J lost 1, with 9 bases in between. The CDR3 DNA follows: TGCAGCGTTGACCCAGGGACGAACACTGAAGCTTTCTTT. Amino acid sequence: CSVDPGTNTEAFF. The complete variable domain, with remaining parts taken from reference TRBV29-1 and TRBJ1-1, reads SAVISQKPSRDICQRGTSLTIQCQVDSQVTMMFWYRQQPGQSLTLIATANQGSEATYESGFVIDKFPISRPNLTFSTLTVSNMSPEDSSIYLCSVDPGTNTEAFFGQGTRLTVV.

This rearrangement joins TRBV6-1 to TRBJ2-7; D might be TRBD1 (5 bases). Trimming removed 6 bases from V and 4 bases from J, with 10 bases in between. CDR3 length equals 12 residues. Per germline, CDR1 MNHNS and CDR2 SASEGT. The CDR3 spells CASRPTGYEQYF. The CDR3 bases are TGTGCCAGCAGACCAACAGGTTACGAGCAGTACTTC.

J is TRBJ2-7 and V is TRBV7-9, with 7 bases lining up with TRBD1. The CDR3 length is 14 residues. Per germline, CDR1 SEHNR and CDR2 FQNEAQ (reference sequence). V lost 5 bases to trimming and J lost 3 bases; unmatched junction nucleotides: 7. The DNA of the CDR3 is TGTGCCAGCAGCCCCGGGACAGCTAACTACGAGCAGTACTTC. It yields the protein CASSPGTANYEQYF.

V usage is TRBV9 and J usage is TRBJ2-1; D is uncertain. The CDR3 runs 13 residues. Deletions cut 0 bases from V and 6 bases from J, with 7 bases between. Germline assignment: CDR1 SGDLS and CDR2 YYNGEE. The CDR3 DNA sequence: TGTGCCAGCAGCGTAGGGCCCCTCAATGAGCAGTTCTTC. Its translation: CASSVGPLNEQFF.

The chain carries TRBV6-5 and TRBJ1-4; 8 bases match TRBD1. J gave up 4 bases and V 4 bases, and 8 bases lay outside the gene matches. CDR1 is MNHEY and CDR2 is SVGAGI in the germline V gene. The CDR3 extends over 16 amino acids. The CDR3 here is CASSFPGQAFNEKLFF. CDR3 nucleotide sequence: TGTGCCAGCAGTTTTCCGGGACAGGCCTTTAATGAAAAACTGTTTTTT.

The rearrangement joins TRBV18 to TRBJ1-4; D is perhaps TRBD1 (6 bases). V lost 2 bases, J lost 0 bases, and 10 bases lay in between. The CDR3 consists of 16 residues. Germline values: CDR1 KGHSH, CDR2 LQKENI. The CDR3 coding sequence is TGTGCCAGCTCACCAACTCGACAGGCAACTAATGAAAAACTGTTTTTT. Translation gives CASSPTRQATNEKLFF.

J is TRBJ1-1 and V is TRBV5-1; D uncertain. Per the germline V gene, CDR1 is SGHRS and CDR2 is YFSETQ. V lost 4 bases and J 1 base, leaving 14 bases between the germline ends. The CDR3 is 15 residues long. In nucleotides, the CDR3 is TGCGCCAGCAGCCACGGCGGGGAGACGAACACTGAAGCTTTCTTT. As protein: CASSHGGETNTEAFF.

This clone was observed a few times. J is TRBJ1-6 and V is TRBV4-1, with a tentative D call TRBD1 (6 bases). CDR1 is MGHRA and CDR2 is YSYEKL in the germline V gene. The CDR3 loop spans 16 amino acids. Trimming pared 6 bases from V and 7 bases from J, leaving 19 bases between. This chain's CDR3 is CASRQGGVSLNSPLHF. CDR3 nucleotide sequence: TGCGCCAGCAGACAGGGAGGGGTGTCCCTCAATTCACCCCTCCACTTT.

This clone was seen more than once but under ten times. V gene TRBV28 combines with J gene TRBJ1-2, with D perhaps TRBD1 (6 bases). CDR3 length equals 12 residues. V was cut by 5 bases and J by 7 bases, with 11 bases left in between. Germline V lookup: CDR1 MDHEN, CDR2 SYDVKM. The CDR3 is CASSRGTFGYTF. In DNA, the CDR3 is TGTGCCAGCAGTCGCGGGACATTTGGCTACACCTTC.

This chain links TRBV4-2 with TRBJ1-2; D remains ambiguous. Per germline, CDR1 LGHNA and CDR2 YNFKEQ. Trimming stripped 0 bases from V and 4 bases from J, with 12 bases between. The CDR3 is made up of 15 amino acids. CDR3 DNA sequence: TGTGCCAGCAGCCAAGATTCAGCTGCTGGCTATGGCTACACCTTC. This translates into CASSQDSAAGYGYTF.